A single TCR beta chain is shown here with its context. Data came from immunoSEQ multiplex PCR; TCRdb stores just in-frame clones and leaves some out. The repertoire consists of 120,000 or so clones, with approximately 90% occurring once and the leading ten covering 3.7%. This entry is derived from a study of control samples from healthy donors and cancer patients. Germline V CDR1 and CDR2: LNHDA, SQIVND (reference sequence). CDR3 length: 16 residues. V lost 5 bases, J lost 5 bases, and 20 bases lay in between. V and J are TRBV19 and TRBJ2-3; tentatively, D is TRBD2 (6 bases). The specimen sequenced was PBMCs. This sequence was found in a woman aged 55-75 years with lung cancer. The CDR3 DNA sequence: TGTGCCAGTAGTGGTAGGACGGGCGGGAAGGGAGATACGCAGTATTTT. Amino acids: CASSGRTGGKGDTQYF.